These 21 T cell receptor beta chains share one sample of origin, sequenced in a study of Graves' ophthalmopathy and Graves' hyperthyroidism. Transcripts of RNA were the source for amplifying TCR beta CDR3 regions. Second-round multiplex PCR came after first-round RT-PCR with HTBI primers. TCRdb itself ran the multiplex PCR reads through MiXCR, one entry per CDR3 protein. The sample yields about 220,000 distinct CDR3 sequences, 20% to 25% seen once. Sequences were obtained from peripheral blood. These receptors were collected from a woman between 50 and 59 years old with Graves' ophthalmopathy.

This clonotype was found many times. The chain is built from TRBV20-1 and TRBJ1-1; D unclear. V gave up 3 bases and J gave up 5 bases, with 16 bases separating them. The CDR3 runs to 14 residues. CDR1 and CDR2 from the germline V gene are DFQATT and SNEGSKA (reference sequence). The CDR3 loop is CSARVPGVYTEAFF. The DNA of the CDR3 is TGCAGTGCTAGGGTACCCGGGGTGTATACTGAAGCTTTCTTT.

The V call is TRBV6-1, the J call TRBJ2-5; D assignment may be TRBD1 or TRBD2 (5 bases each). Trimming took off 7 bases at V and 4 bases at J, with 19 bases between the two ends. The CDR3 is 15 residues long. Germline CDR1 MNHNS, CDR2 SASEGT. The CDR3: CASITYEGGGETQYF. CDR3 nucleotides: TGTGCCAGCATCACCTACGAGGGTGGGGGAGAGACCCAGTACTTC.

As regards this clonotype: A much larger clone differs by one base, so this may be a read error. V and J are TRBV12-3 or TRBV12-4 and TRBJ2-5, with 7 bases fitting TRBD2. This CDR3 is built from 15 residues. Here the CDR3 reads CASSFGAGRQETRYF. The CDR3 region has the DNA TGTGCCAGCAGTTTTGGAGCGGGAAGGCAAGAGACCCGGTACTTC.

This clonotype was counted at least ten times. This sequence joins TRBV12-3 or TRBV12-4 and TRBJ2-3; D not resolved. The CDR3 totals 15 residues. V gave up 5 bases and J gave up 0 bases, with 12 bases separating them. The CDR3 region is CASSPASLSTDTQYF. DNA of the CDR3: TGTGCCAGCAGTCCGGCCAGCCTAAGCACAGATACGCAGTATTTT.

The chain employs TRBV5-1 and TRBJ2-7, with TRBD2 identical over 7 bases. Germline trimming cut 4 bases from V and 7 bases from J; bases unmatched to any gene: 20. CDR1 is SGHRS, CDR2 YFSETQ, per germline. CDR3 length equals 17 residues. In DNA form, the CDR3 reads TGCGCCAGCAGCGTCACTCCCGGGACTACCGTCGGGGGGGAGCAGTACTTC. Protein product: CASSVTPGTTVGGEQYF.

This clonotype turned up a few times. The CDR3 reads CASRPASGVGEQYF. CDR3 sequence (DNA): TGCGCCAGTCGTCCGGCTAGCGGGGTCGGAGAGCAGTACTTC. The V and J genes are TRBV4-1 and TRBJ2-7; TRBD2 agrees at 9 bases. J lost 7 bases, V lost 9 bases, and 13 bases had no gene match. The germline V gene encodes CDR1 MGHRA and CDR2 YSYEKL. This CDR3 is built from 14 residues.

This clonotype was found many times. The V gene is TRBV13, the J gene TRBJ2-5; D unclear. From germline, CDR1 is PRHDT and CDR2 FYEKMQ (reference sequence). The germline V and J ends were trimmed by 0 bases and 1 base, with 3 bases remaining between them. The CDR3 runs 13 residues. The CDR3 here is CASSLGSQETQYF. The DNA for the CDR3 is TGTGCCAGCAGCTTAGGCAGCCAAGAGACCCAGTACTTC.

This clonotype was detected ten times or more. The V call is TRBV20-1, the J call TRBJ2-5, with D perhaps matching TRBD1 or TRBD2 (6 bases each). V gave up 0 bases and J gave up 5 bases, with 22 bases separating them. The germline CDR1 and CDR2 sequences are DFQATT and SNEGSKA (reference sequence). This CDR3 spans 17 amino acids. CDR3 coding DNA: TGCAGTGCTAGAGACGGGGGACAACAGGGATCAGGGGAGACCCAGTACTTC. Translation gives CSARDGGQQGSGETQYF.

This clonotype was found many times. CDR3 amino acids: CSARSQGANLGSPLHF. The CDR3 DNA follows: TGCAGTGCTAGATCTCAGGGGGCTAATTTGGGTTCACCCCTCCACTTT. The chain carries TRBV20-1 and TRBJ1-6; TRBD1 agrees at 8 bases. CDR3 length: 16 amino acids. With V trimmed by 2 bases and J by 9 bases, 12 bases remained unmatched. Germline CDR1 is DFQATT and CDR2 is SNEGSKA (reference sequence).

This clonotype was counted a few times. The chain uses TRBV7-2 and TRBJ1-1; D might be TRBD1 (6 bases). The CDR3 runs to 15 residues. In germline, CDR1 is SGHTA, CDR2 FQGNSA. V was shortened by 4 bases and J by 0 bases, with 12 bases between the two germline ends. The CDR3 DNA reads as TGTGCCAGCAGCTCGGACAGTCACATGAACACTGAAGCTTTCTTT. Its protein is CASSSDSHMNTEAFF.

V and J are TRBV28 and TRBJ1-5; no firm D call. Trimming pared 6 bases from V and 3 bases from J, leaving 15 bases between. CDR3 length: 15 amino acids. Per germline, CDR1 MDHEN and CDR2 SYDVKM. CDR3 DNA: TGTGCCAGCAGGTTCCACCTGGAGACCAATCAGCCCCAGCATTTT. Protein product: CASRFHLETNQPQHF.

This clonotype has only a few counts. The chain links TRBV19 to TRBJ2-7, with 8 bases fitting TRBD1. The CDR3 has 14 residues. Germline loops: CDR1 LNHDA, CDR2 SQIVND (reference sequence). V trimming: 3 bases; J trimming: 3 bases; junction bases outside the gene matches: 4. The CDR3 spells CASSMGRGLYEQYF. In DNA form, the CDR3 reads TGTGCCAGTAGTATGGGCAGGGGGCTCTACGAGCAGTACTTC. The whole variable domain, remainder taken from reference TRBV19 and TRBJ2-7, is DGGITQSPKYLFRKEGQNVTLSCEQNLNHDAMYWYRQDPGQGLRLIYYSQIVNDFQKGDIAEGYSVSREKKESFPLTVTSAQKNPTAFYLCASSMGRGLYEQYFGPGTRLTVT.

The chain recombines TRBV5-1 with TRBJ2-2; D remains unclear. This CDR3 is built from 16 residues. V lost 0 bases and J 0 bases, leaving 9 bases between the germline ends. Per germline, CDR1 SGHRS and CDR2 YFSETQ. CDR3 residues: CASSLVSGTNTGELFF. The CDR3 region has the DNA TGCGCCAGCAGCTTGGTCTCAGGCACGAACACCGGGGAGCTGTTTTTT. Complete variable domain (other parts from reference TRBV5-1 and TRBJ2-2): KAGVTQTPRYLIKTRGQQVTLSCSPISGHRSVSWYQQTPGQGLQFLFEYFSETQRNKGNFPGRFSGRQFSNSRSEMNVSTLELGDSALYLCASSLVSGTNTGELFFGEGSRLTVL.

This clonotype was observed once. With a much larger clone just one base away, this may be a read error. As the CDR3 is not closed by the conserved phenylalanine or tryptophan, this likely results from a read error. V gene TRBV7-9 combines with J gene TRBJ2-7, with a tentative D call TRBD1 (5 bases). From germline, CDR1 is SEHNR and CDR2 FQNEAQ (reference sequence). This CDR3 region has 13 residues. With 5 bases removed from V and 4 bases from J, the gap between germline ends came to 12 bases. The CDR3 region has the DNA TGTGCCAGCAGCCAAGGGGTGATTTACGAGCAGTACCTC. Protein: CASSQGVIYEQYL.

The rearrangement joins TRBV11-2 to TRBJ2-5; D is tentatively TRBD1 or TRBD2 (5 bases each). V lost 0 bases and J 5 bases, leaving 16 bases between the germline ends. CDR1 and CDR2 (germline): SGHAT, FQNNGV. The CDR3 sequence is 16 residues long. CDR3 sequence reads: CASSLEWGSHGETQYF. The CDR3 DNA reads TGTGCCAGCAGCTTAGAGTGGGGGTCCCACGGGGAGACCCAGTACTTC. Full variable domain (missing parts from reference TRBV11-2 and TRBJ2-5): EAGVAQSPRYKIIEKRQSVAFWCNPISGHATLYWYQQILGQGPKLLIQFQNNGVVDDSQLPKDRFSAERLKGVDSTLKIQPAKLEDSAVYLCASSLEWGSHGETQYFGPGTRLLVL.

This clonotype has at least ten counts. The V call is TRBV27, the J call TRBJ1-2; TRBD1 matches 12 bases. V lost 2 bases and J lost 3; bases outside the gene matches: 7. CDR1 and CDR2 from the germline V gene are MNHEY and SMNVEV (reference sequence). CDR3 length: 17 residues. The CDR3 region has the DNA TGTGCCAGCAGTTTAACGGGACAGGGGGCTTATGACTATGGCTACACCTTC. Translated, it gives CASSLTGQGAYDYGYTF.

In its sample, this clonotype was seen many times. The V call is TRBV4-1, the J call TRBJ2-5; 10 bases match TRBD1. The CDR3 sequence is 16 residues long. Germline V gene data show CDR1 as MGHRA and CDR2 as YSYEKL. Germline trimming cut 4 bases from V and 5 bases from J; bases unmatched to any gene: 10. The CDR3 reads CASSRETGGMMETQYF. In DNA form, the CDR3 reads TGCGCCAGCAGCCGAGAGACAGGGGGCATGATGGAGACCCAGTACTTC.

This clonotype was recorded at least ten times. The chain uses TRBV19 and TRBJ2-7; possible D gene TRBD1, 8 bases. The germline CDR1 and CDR2 sequences are LNHDA and SQIVND (reference sequence). V was cut by 6 bases and J by 1 base, with 16 bases left in between. The CDR3 runs to 15 residues. CDR3 residues: CASSGGTGTSYEQYF. DNA of the CDR3: TGTGCCAGTAGCGGGGGGACAGGTACGTCCTACGAGCAGTACTTC.

J is TRBJ1-2 and V is TRBV12-3 or TRBV12-4; TRBD1 might be the D (5 bases). The ends were cut back, 3 bases at V and 2 bases at J, with 13 bases in the middle. The CDR3 is 15 residues long. The CDR3 spells CASSLVARDNYGYTF. The CDR3 DNA is TGTGCCAGCAGTTTGGTCGCCAGGGACAACTATGGCTACACCTTC.

This clonotype was counted ten times or more. The rearrangement joins TRBV20-1 to TRBJ2-5; 15 positions agree with TRBD2. The CDR3 extends over 15 amino acids. The trim removed 5 bases at V and 5 bases at J, leaving 6 bases unmatched. Germline V gene lookup returns CDR1 DFQATT and CDR2 SNEGSKA (reference sequence). The CDR3 nucleotides are TGCAGTGCTGGACTAGCGGGAGGGGATGGGGAGACCCAGTACTTC. Translated, it gives CSAGLAGGDGETQYF.

There are many counts of this clonotype. The genes are TRBV6-2 or TRBV6-3 and TRBJ1-2, with 7 bases identical to TRBD1. This CDR3 is 15 amino acids long. CDR1 and CDR2 (germline): MNHEY, SVGEGT. V trimming: 5 bases; J trimming: 0 bases; junction bases outside the gene matches: 6. The CDR3 region is CASSDYRGANYGYTF. CDR3 nucleotide sequence: TGTGCCAGCAGTGACTACAGGGGTGCTAACTATGGCTACACCTTC.